The sequence of this TCR beta chain was determined in a study of blood T cell repertoires in COVID-19. Study in general: Samples came from the United States, Italy and Spain, spanning acute and convalescent COVID-19.

V shed 2 bases and J shed 0 bases, with 10 bases lying between them. The CDR3 consists of 16 residues. From germline, CDR1 is SGHVS and CDR2 FQNEAQ. Per the authors' pipeline: Reference gene primer amplification yielded estimated nucleated cell counts. Libraries were prepared by immunoSEQ multiplex PCR; TCRdb keeps only in-frame clonotypes and omits some of them. That table furnishes V, J and clone size, whereas the DNA furnished D and trimming. The data hold some 200,000 clones, with over 70% observed a single time. The specimen sequenced was peripheral blood. The chain recombines TRBV7-8 with TRBJ2-2; D is perhaps TRBD1 (5 bases). The clonotype comes from a woman in her 70s with acute or convalescent COVID-19. CDR3 bases: TGTGCCAGCAGCTTAAGTAGGGGTCCGAACACCGGGGAGCTGTTTTTT. This translates into CASSLSRGPNTGELFF.